These T cell receptor beta chains were read from a single sample in a study. TCRdb fed the 5' RACE reads into MiXCR, producing one record per CDR3 protein. The sample has about 32,000 distinct CDR3 sequences; approximately 25% are singletons. Sequencing used memory CD4+ T cells sorted from blood. These receptors were obtained from a female donor with breast cancer. The CDR3 runs from the conserved cysteine through the conserved F or W. A D gene is named only where the DNA matches it firmly. Size is omitted from some rows. Given values are once, few, many or a class for expanded clones.

>TRBD1|few|TRBJ2-3|TRBV5-6|14
TGTGCCAGCAGCTCCGACAGGGGCACAGATACGCAGTATTTT
CASSSDRGTDTQYF
>TRBD2|.|TRBJ2-7|TRBV29-1|14
TGCAGCGTTCGGACTAGCGGGACGGGCGACGAGCAGTACTTC
CSVRTSGTGDEQYF
>.|medium-sized|TRBJ1-2|TRBV12-3/TRBV12-4|15
TGTGCCAGCAGTCTTGGCCGGGACCCGGTTTATGGCTACACCTTC
CASSLGRDPVYGYTF
>TRBD1|many|TRBJ2-2|TRBV20-1|17
TGCAGTGCTACCCTTATCGGGACAGGGACTGTCTCCGGGGAGCTGTTTTTT
CSATLIGTGTVSGELFF
>.|few|TRBJ2-5|TRBV7-9|10
TGTGCCAGCGACGGAGAGACCCAGTACTTC
CASDGETQYF
>.|.|TRBJ2-5|TRBV20-1|11
TGCAGTGCTCAATACCAAGAGACCCAGTACTTC
CSAQYQETQYF
>.|.|TRBJ2-1|TRBV7-9|12
TGTGCCAGCAGCTTCAGAGACAATGAGCAGTTCTTC
CASSFRDNEQFF
>TRBD1|few|TRBJ1-1|TRBV7-8|15
TGTGCCAGCAGCTTAGCTTGGACAGGGAACACTGAAGCTTTCTTT
CASSLAWTGNTEAFF
>.|.|TRBJ2-1|TRBV3-1|13
TGTGCCAGCAGCCGACAGGTTTGGAATGAGCAGTTCTTC
CASSRQVWNEQFF
>.|.|TRBJ1-5|TRBV4-1|16
TGCGCCAGCAGCCAAGCCCAGGCAACTAGCAATCAGCCCCAGCATTTT
CASSQAQATSNQPQHF
>.|few|TRBJ2-2|TRBV6-1|15
TGTGCCGGCAGTCCGGAGGGTGGGGGGTCCGGGGAGCTGTTTTTT
CAGSPEGGGSGELFF
>.|few|TRBJ1-1|TRBV24-1|11
TGTGCCACCATGGGGGACGCTGAAGCTTTCTTT
CATMGDAEAFF
>.|.|TRBJ1-2|TRBV29-1|13
TGCAGCGTTGAAGTAGGGATCAACTATGGCTACACCTTC
CSVEVGINYGYTF
>TRBD1|.|TRBJ2-7|TRBV12-3/TRBV12-4|13
TGTGCCAGCAGTTATCACGACAGGGTCGAGCAGTACTTC
CASSYHDRVEQYF
>.|.|TRBJ2-6|TRBV14|16
TGTGCCAGCAGCCAAGAACGTTACTCTGGGGCCAACGTCCTGACTTTC
CASSQERYSGANVLTF
>.|many|TRBJ2-1|TRBV4-2|12
TGTGCCAGCAGCCAAGGGACTAATGAGCAGTTCTTC
CASSQGTNEQFF
>.|few|TRBJ2-7|TRBV27|14
TGTGCCAGCAGTCCCGGGACACGCTCCTACGAGCAGTACTTC
CASSPGTRSYEQYF
>TRBD1|many|TRBJ1-5|TRBV27|14
TGTGCCAGCAGTCCGGGACAGGGGGGACAGCCCCAGCATTTT
CASSPGQGGQPQHF
>.|.|TRBJ2-1|TRBV27|14
TGTGCCAGCACCATCCATGGGTTTGCCGATGAGCAGTTCTTC
CASTIHGFADEQFF
>.|few|TRBJ1-4|TRBV2|14
TGTGCCAGCAAGGAAAGGGGCCGGGCTGAAAAACTGTTTTTT
CASKERGRAEKLFF
>TRBD2|.|TRBJ2-2|TRBV27|16
TGTGCCAGCAGTCCAACGGCGGGAGGGAACACCGGGGAGCTGTTTTTT
CASSPTAGGNTGELFF
>.|many|TRBJ1-2|TRBV27|15
TGTGCCAGCAGCCCAAGCTCTCAGAGCATCTATGGCTACACCTTC
CASSPSSQSIYGYTF
>TRBD2|once|TRBJ2-7|TRBV20-1|15
TGCAGTGCTAGAGATAGGGAGCGGGAGTCCTACGAGCAGTACTTC
CSARDRERESYEQYF
>TRBD2|.|TRBJ2-1|TRBV5-1|16
TGCGCCAGCAGCATCGAAAAGCGGGAGAACTACAATAAGCAGTTCTTC
CASSIEKRENYNKQFF
>TRBD2|.|TRBJ2-5|TRBV13|16
TGTGCCAGCAGTATAGGGACTAGCGGGGTCCAAGAGACCCAGTACTTC
CASSIGTSGVQETQYF
>TRBD2|.|TRBJ2-3|TRBV5-4|16
TGTGCCAGCAGCTCCGGGACTAGCGGAGGCACAGATACGCAGTATTTT
CASSSGTSGGTDTQYF
>TRBD1|many|TRBJ1-6|TRBV9|14
TGTGCCAGCAGCGGACAGGGGGCGGGTTCACCCCTCCACTTT
CASSGQGAGSPLHF
>.|few|TRBJ1-1|TRBV12-3/TRBV12-4|11
TGTGCCAGCAGTCCACTAACTGAAGCTTTCTTT
CASSPLTEAFF
>TRBD1|.|TRBJ2-1|TRBV7-3|13
TGTGCCAGCGGCTCGACAGGGGGGGCTGAGCAGTTCTTC
CASGSTGGAEQFF